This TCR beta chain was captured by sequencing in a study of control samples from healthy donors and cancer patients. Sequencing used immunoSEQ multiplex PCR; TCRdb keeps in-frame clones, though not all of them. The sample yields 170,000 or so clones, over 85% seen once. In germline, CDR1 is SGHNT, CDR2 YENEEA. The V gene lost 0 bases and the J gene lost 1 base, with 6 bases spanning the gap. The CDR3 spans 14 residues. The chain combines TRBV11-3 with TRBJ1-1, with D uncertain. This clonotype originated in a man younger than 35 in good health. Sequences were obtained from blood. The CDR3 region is CASSLDGRNTEAFF. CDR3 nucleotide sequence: TGTGCCAGCAGCTTAGATGGCAGGAACACTGAAGCTTTCTTT.